Listed here are 21 T cell receptor beta chains from one sample, sequenced in a study of molecular identifiers for immune sequencing clone quantification (dated by TCRdb to the late 2010s). The library was built by means of PCR. The instrument was a NextSeq 500. Using fastp trimming at Q25 and MiXCR clonotype assembly, TCRdb reanalyzed the public sequencing data and kept in-frame beta chains. One record per CDR3 amino acid sequence lists the most common genes and DNA. The sample data list approximately 630,000 distinct CDR3 sequences, and 25% of these were observed just once. The ten largest clonotypes hold about 0.81% of the sample. Sample: naive CD8+ T cells from blood, with Jurkat cell RNA spiked in. Read against the paper, the sample's cell subset or site label means: FACS-sorted CD8+CD4-CCR7+CD45RA+ naive T cells. These receptor sequences come from a human donor in good health. Some libraries in this study had Jurkat cell RNA spiked in.

V gene TRBV24-1 combines with J gene TRBJ1-1, with TRBD1 matching over 7 bases. Germline loops: CDR1 KGHDR, CDR2 SFDVKD. With V trimmed by 4 bases and J by 6 bases, 7 bases remained unmatched. This CDR3 is 14 amino acids long. This chain's CDR3 is CATSDSGTGAEAFF. CDR3 nucleotides: TGTGCCACCAGTGACTCTGGTACAGGGGCTGAAGCTTTCTTT.

This clonotype has only a few counts. The V and J genes are TRBV4-3 and TRBJ2-5, with a tentative D call TRBD2 (5 bases). V was shortened by 1 base and J by 2 bases, with 8 bases between the two germline ends. Germline assignment: CDR1 LGHNA and CDR2 YSLEER. The CDR3 is 14 amino acids. In nucleotides, the CDR3 is TGCGCCAGCAGCCAAGGGACTTTACAAGAGACCCAGTACTTC. Its translation: CASSQGTLQETQYF.

The J gene is TRBJ2-5, the V gene TRBV7-2; no firm D call. From germline, CDR1 is SGHTA and CDR2 FQGNSA. The CDR3 runs to 17 residues. Trimming stripped 2 bases from V and 7 bases from J, with 23 bases between. DNA of the CDR3: TGTGCCAGCAGCTTACCCCAGGCGCTGCTCCTCACAGCGACCCAGTACTTC. Protein sequence: CASSLPQALLLTATQYF.

The J gene is TRBJ2-1, the V gene TRBV4-1; 10 positions agree with TRBD2. J was trimmed by 8 bases and V by 0 bases; bases with no gene match: 7. CDR1 is MGHRA, CDR2 YSYEKL, per germline. There are 16 residues in the CDR3. The CDR3 sequence is CASSQEDKREGYEQFF. The CDR3 coding sequence is TGCGCCAGCAGCCAAGAAGATAAGCGGGAGGGTTATGAGCAGTTCTTC.

This clonotype was detected many times. The CDR3 sequence: CASRATSGGTDTQYF. In DNA, the CDR3 is TGTGCCAGCAGGGCTACTAGCGGGGGCACAGATACGCAGTATTTT. The rearrangement joins TRBV12-3 or TRBV12-4 to TRBJ2-3; 10 nucleotides align to TRBD2. This CDR3 contains 15 residues. V lost 6 bases and J lost 1; bases outside the gene matches: 4.

Regarding this clonotype: This sequence may be a read error, since a much larger clone differs from it by one base. This chain joins TRBV12-3 or TRBV12-4 and TRBJ1-1; tentative D call: TRBD1 (5 bases). This CDR3 is 14 amino acids long. The CDR3 reads CASSLEGSGTGAFF. The CDR3, as DNA: TGTGCCAGCAGTTTAGAGGGGAGTGGCACTGGAGCTTTCTTT.

In this sample, this clonotype turned up a few times. The chain has TRBV20-1 and TRBJ2-7; 7 nucleotides match TRBD2. CDR3 length: 18 residues. Germline V gives CDR1 DFQATT, CDR2 SNEGSKA (reference sequence). With 3 bases clipped from V and 3 bases from J, the junction kept 20 bases outside the gene matches. The CDR3 sequence: CSASHSPPDLAVVYEQYF. In DNA form, the CDR3 reads TGCAGTGCTAGCCACTCCCCCCCTGATCTAGCGGTTGTCTACGAGCAGTACTTC.

The chain is built from TRBV4-1 and TRBJ2-7, with D unresolved. Trimming removed 3 bases from V and 2 bases from J, with 11 bases in between. Germline CDR1 reads MGHRA; CDR2 reads YSYEKL. The CDR3 has 14 residues. CDR3 loop: CASSQITVTYEQYF. CDR3 DNA: TGCGCCAGCAGCCAGATAACAGTGACCTACGAGCAGTACTTC.

Note on this clonotype: This could be a read error, since a much larger clone is one nucleotide away. The chain carries TRBV9 and TRBJ1-1, with TRBD1 matching over 7 bases. The CDR3 runs to 14 residues. The germline V gene encodes CDR1 SGDLS and CDR2 YYNGEE. The CDR3, as DNA: TGTGCCAGCAGCGTAGGTGGCCGGGACAGTGAAGCTCTCTTT. Its protein is CASSVGGRDSEALF.

The sample holds a few counts of this clonotype. The chain recombines TRBV2 with TRBJ2-5, with D possibly being TRBD1 or TRBD2 (5 bases each). CDR3 length: 15 residues. Trimming left V 3 bases short and J 1 base short, with 12 bases between. Germline V gene lookup returns CDR1 SNHLY and CDR2 FYNNEI. The CDR3 loop reads CASSEGRGPQETQYF. The CDR3 DNA reads TGTGCCAGCAGTGAGGGTCGGGGACCCCAAGAGACCCAGTACTTC. The variable domain in full, completed from reference TRBV2 and TRBJ2-5, reads EPEVTQTPSHQVTQMGQEVILRCVPISNHLYFYWYRQILGQKVEFLVSFYNNEISEKSEIFDDQFSVERPDGSNFTLKIRSTKLEDSAMYFCASSEGRGPQETQYFGPGTRLLVL.

This clonotype was seen many times. The genes are TRBV12-5 and TRBJ2-2, with D uncertain. Trimming left V 5 bases short and J 7 bases short, with 8 bases between. Germline values: CDR1 LGHNT, CDR2 FRNRAP. This CDR3 contains 12 residues. The CDR3 DNA reads TGTGCTAGTGGTCCGTTATACGGGGAGCTGTTTTTT. Residues: CASGPLYGELFF. The variable domain in full, with the rest retrieved from reference TRBV12-5 and TRBJ2-2, is DARVTQTPRHKVTEMGQEVTMRCQPILGHNTVFWYRQTMMQGLELLAYFRNRAPLDDSGMPKDRFSAEMPDATLATLKIQPSEPRDSAVYFCASGPLYGELFFGEGSRLTVL.

V gene TRBV9 combines with J gene TRBJ2-1, with 7 bases identical to TRBD2. The CDR3 has 16 amino acids. Trimming cost V 0 bases and J 5 bases; bases outside gene matches: 8. CDR1 is SGDLS, CDR2 YYNGEE, per germline. The chain's CDR3 is CASSVGSSGNHNEQFF. The CDR3 bases are TGTGCCAGCAGCGTAGGTTCTAGCGGTAACCACAATGAGCAGTTCTTC.

This clonotype was observed a handful of times. This chain connects TRBV10-3 to TRBJ1-3; TRBD1 is a possible D gene (6 bases). V lost 4 bases, J lost 0 bases, and 16 bases lay in between. The CDR3 runs to 17 residues. CDR1 is ENHRY, CDR2 SYGVKD, per germline. CDR3 nucleotide sequence: TGTGCCATCAGTGCATACCGGGACAACGACTCTGGAAACACCATATATTTT. Translated: CAISAYRDNDSGNTIYF.

This chain joins TRBV7-9 and TRBJ1-6; 8 bases map to TRBD1. The V gene's germline CDR1 is SEHNR and CDR2 FQNEAQ (reference sequence). The CDR3 runs 16 residues. V trimming: 0 bases; J trimming: 11 bases; junction bases outside the gene matches: 9. DNA for the CDR3: TGTGCCAGCAGCTTAGCGGGCATTGCAGGGGGCCCACCCCTCCACTTT. The encoded protein is CASSLAGIAGGPPLHF.

V and J are TRBV27 and TRBJ2-3, with 8 nucleotides matching TRBD1. Germline V gene sequence: CDR1 MNHEY, CDR2 SMNVEV (reference sequence). Unmatched junction bases numbered 6, after V lost 5 bases and J lost 8 bases. This CDR3 is 13 amino acids long. The CDR3 sequence: CASSLTGVVTQYF. DNA of the CDR3: TGTGCCAGCAGTCTGACAGGGGTAGTTACGCAGTATTTT.

The table lists this clonotype with a few counts. The genes are TRBV19 and TRBJ2-3; no reliable D call. V was pared by 3 bases and J by 0 bases, with 13 bases between. The CDR3 consists of 16 residues. Germline CDR1 is LNHDA and CDR2 is SQIVND (reference sequence). CDR3 region: CASSIRSDASTDTQYF. CDR3 in DNA: TGTGCCAGTAGTATTCGTTCGGACGCGAGCACAGATACGCAGTATTTT.

As concerns this clonotype: An end of the junction does not agree with germline; a read error may underlie this. V usage is TRBV27 and J usage is TRBJ1-2; TRBD1 is a possible D gene (5 bases). The CDR3 is made up of 14 amino acids. Germline lookup yields CDR1 MNHEY and CDR2 SMNVEV (reference sequence). In DNA, the CDR3 is TGTGCCCGCAGTTTATTGTCGGGGCTGGAAGGCTACCCCTTC. Amino acids: CARSLLSGLEGYPF.

This clonotype was seen a handful of times. The rearrangement links TRBV27 to TRBJ2-1; the match to TRBD1 covers 7 bases. Germline CDR1 is MNHEY and CDR2 is SMNVEV (reference sequence). V was clipped by 10 bases and J by 6 bases; unmatched bases: 6. CDR3 length: 12 amino acids. DNA of the CDR3: TGTGCCACCAGGACAGGCTCCAATGAGCAGTTCTTC. Protein sequence: CATRTGSNEQFF.

The chain couples TRBV11-2 to TRBJ2-5, with 10 bases aligning to TRBD1. The CDR3 covers 13 residues. J lost 11 bases, V lost 5 bases, and 8 bases had no gene match. CDR1 and CDR2 from the germline V gene are SGHAT and FQNNGV. The CDR3 here is CASSPDRGLLQYF. CDR3 sequence (DNA): TGTGCCAGCAGCCCTGACAGGGGGCTACTTCAGTACTTC. The whole variable domain, filled in from reference TRBV11-2 and TRBJ2-5, reads EAGVAQSPRYKIIEKRQSVAFWCNPISGHATLYWYQQILGQGPKLLIQFQNNGVVDDSQLPKDRFSAERLKGVDSTLKIQPAKLEDSAVYLCASSPDRGLLQYFGPGTRLLVL.

As to this clonotype: A read error may account for a junction end that differs from germline. The chain joins TRBV4-2 to TRBJ2-2; 12 bases are a match to TRBD2. The CDR3 loop spans 16 amino acids. The V gene's germline CDR1 is LGHNA and CDR2 YNFKEQ. As DNA, the CDR3 is TGTGCCAGCGGCGGGAGGACTAGCGGGACCCCCGGGGAGCAGTTTTTT. As protein: CASGGRTSGTPGEQFF.

Turning to this clonotype: A read error is possible here, since a much larger clone lies one base away. The chain employs TRBV7-9 and TRBJ2-3; D remains unclear. Germline V lookup: CDR1 SEHNR, CDR2 FQNEAQ (reference sequence). This CDR3 is built from 14 residues. The CDR3 bases are TGTGCCGGCAGCCCCCTCGCGAGCACAGATACGCAGTATTTT. Its translation: CAGSPLASTDTQYF. The complete variable domain, with remaining parts taken from reference TRBV7-9 and TRBJ2-3, reads DTGVSQNPRHKITKRGQNVTFRCDPISEHNRLYWYRQTLGQGPEFLTYFQNEAQLEKSRLLSDRFSAERPKGSFSTLEIQRTEQGDSAMYLCAGSPLASTDTQYFGPGTRLTVL.